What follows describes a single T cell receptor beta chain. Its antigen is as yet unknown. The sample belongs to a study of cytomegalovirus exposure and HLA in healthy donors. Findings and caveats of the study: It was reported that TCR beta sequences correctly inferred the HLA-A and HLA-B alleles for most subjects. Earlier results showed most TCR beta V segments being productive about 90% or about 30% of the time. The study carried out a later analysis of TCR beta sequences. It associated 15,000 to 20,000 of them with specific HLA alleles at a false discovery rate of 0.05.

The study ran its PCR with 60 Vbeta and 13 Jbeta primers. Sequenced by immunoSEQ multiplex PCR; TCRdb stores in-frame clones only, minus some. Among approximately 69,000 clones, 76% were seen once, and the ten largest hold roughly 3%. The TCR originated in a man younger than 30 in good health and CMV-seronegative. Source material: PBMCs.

CDR3 sequence: CASSQDAPGQPGIAKNIQYF. CDR3 in DNA: TGTGCCAGCAGCCAAGATGCTCCGGGACAGCCCGGAATAGCCAAAAACATTCAGTACTTC. The genes are TRBV4-2 and TRBJ2-4; 7 positions agree with TRBD1. Unmatched junction bases numbered 14, after V lost 0 bases and J lost 0 bases. The CDR3 has 20 amino acids. The V gene's germline CDR1 is LGHNA and CDR2 YNFKEQ.